This T cell receptor beta chain derives from a study of T cell responses to AZD1222 COVID-19 vaccine. The germline V gene encodes CDR1 SGDLS and CDR2 YYNGEE. The germline V and J ends were trimmed by 0 bases and 4 bases, with 14 bases remaining between them. The CDR3 covers 15 residues. Findings and caveats of the study: In the spike-specific TCR repertoire, nearly half reportedly target unmutated variant regions. It was only after the peak T cell response that any repertoires were sampled. Donors were largely white British and mainly female; clonal diversity was possibly underestimated. Only a handful of people who got AZD1222 tested seropositive at baseline.

The table came from immunoSEQ multiplex PCR; TCRdb's copy has only in-frame clones and leaves some out. In the table there are tens of thousands of clones, 70% to 90% of which are singletons. A note on this clone: The antigen is not known.

The receptor's source is an adult in good health. The chain joins TRBV9 to TRBJ2-7; D unresolved. This specimen consisted of peripheral blood, obtained on day 0 of AZD1222 vaccination. The CDR3 sequence is CASSVASSRLYEQYF. As DNA, the CDR3 is TGTGCCAGCAGCGTAGCGTCATCCCGGTTATACGAGCAGTACTTC.